The rows below give T cell receptor beta chains drawn from one sample of a study of blood T cell repertoires in COVID-19. Data came from immunoSEQ multiplex PCR; TCRdb stores just in-frame clones and leaves some out. The sample lists approximately 110,000 clones, approximately 85% occurring once. The sample comprised peripheral blood. These receptors were collected from a man aged 35 to 55 with acute or convalescent COVID-19. Each CDR3 is given with its conserved first and last residue. The D gene is left open where the match is weak. Size is stated for part of the rows, as once, few or many counts, or as a class when the clone is expanded.

NA | NA | TRBJ2-5 | TRBV6-2/TRBV6-3 | TGTGCCAGCAGTTACTCCGGACGGCGGGCCGAGACCCAGTACTTC | CASSYSGRRAETQYF
NA | once | TRBJ1-3 | TRBV14 | TGTGCCAGCAGCCAAGTGGAGGGTGGAAACACCATATATTTT | CASSQVEGGNTIYF
NA | NA | TRBJ2-3 | TRBV7-9 | TGTGCCAGCAGCTTAGAAGCCGACAGGCAGTATTTT | CASSLEADRQYF
NA | NA | TRBJ1-1 | TRBV12-2 | TGTGCAAGTCGCGGGGACAGCTGGATGAACACTGAAGCTTTCTTT | CASRGDSWMNTEAFF
TRBD2 | NA | TRBJ2-5 | TRBV15 | TGTGCCACCAGCAGTCTACTAGCGGGAGGAGGTGGGACCCAGTACTTC | CATSSLLAGGGGTQYF
TRBD2 | NA | TRBJ2-4 | TRBV29-1 | TGCAGCGGGGGACTAGCGGGGAAAAACATTCAGTACTTC | CSGGLAGKNIQYF
TRBD1 | NA | TRBJ1-2 | TRBV7-8 | TGTGCCAGCAGCTATAGCGGCAGGGGGCCCAGTGGCTACACCTTC | CASSYSGRGPSGYTF
NA | NA | TRBJ2-1 | TRBV18 | TGTGCCAGCTCACCAGTCAGAAATGAGCAGTTCTTC | CASSPVRNEQFF
NA | NA | TRBJ2-5 | TRBV5-1 | TGCGCCAGCAGCCCGGACATCCACGAGACCCAGTACTTC | CASSPDIHETQYF
TRBD1 | NA | TRBJ1-2 | TRBV18 | TGTGCCAGCTCCCGGACAGGAGACTATGGCTACACCTTC | CASSRTGDYGYTF
NA | NA | TRBJ1-3 | TRBV25-1 | TGTGCCAGCAGTGATACAGCTTACTCTGGAAACACCATATATTTT | CASSDTAYSGNTIYF
TRBD1 | NA | TRBJ2-5 | TRBV2 | TGTGCCAGCAGTGAGTGGGACAGGGGGTCGAAAGAGACCCAGTACTTC | CASSEWDRGSKETQYF
TRBD2 | NA | TRBJ2-1 | TRBV11-1 | TGTGCCAGCAGCCCCGCCGGGACTAGCGTCTACAATGAGCAGTTCTTC | CASSPAGTSVYNEQFF
TRBD1 | NA | TRBJ1-1 | TRBV19 | TGTGCCAGTACCATGGCGGACAGGGCCACTGAAGCTTTCTTT | CASTMADRATEAFF
NA | NA | TRBJ2-7 | TRBV5-1 | TGCGCCAGCAGCTTCGTAGCCTCCTACGAGCAGTACTTC | CASSFVASYEQYF
TRBD1 | NA | TRBJ1-1 | TRBV10-3 | TGTGCCAGCGGGACGGACAGGCCCATGAACACTGAAGCTTTCTTT | CASGTDRPMNTEAFF
NA | NA | TRBJ2-7 | TRBV7-8 | TGTGCCAGCAGCTTAGTATCCGGGAGTAGCGAGCAGTACTTC | CASSLVSGSSEQYF
NA | many | TRBJ2-2 | TRBV7-9 | TGTGCCAGCAGCTTGACACCCACCGGGGAGCTGTTTTTT | CASSLTPTGELFF
NA | NA | TRBJ2-3 | TRBV6-2/TRBV6-3 | TGTGCCAGCAGCCGCCCCGGGGGAGGTACAGATACGCAGTATTTT | CASSRPGGGTDTQYF
TRBD2 | NA | TRBJ2-4 | TRBV7-3 | TGTGCCAGCAGGCTAGCGGGAGGGCCAAAGGAGGACATTCAGTACTTC | CASRLAGGPKEDIQYF
NA | NA | TRBJ1-1 | TRBV21-1 | TGTGCCAGCAGCAAAGGACAGAAGAACACTGAAGCTTTCTTT | CASSKGQKNTEAFF
TRBD1 | NA | TRBJ1-1 | TRBV12-3/TRBV12-4 | TGTGCCAGCTCAGGGGGTCGGACTGAAGCTTTCTTT | CASSGGRTEAFF
TRBD2 | NA | TRBJ2-7 | TRBV6-5 | TGTGCCAGCAGTTTCGAAGGACTAGCGGGGGGAAACGAGCAGTACTTC | CASSFEGLAGGNEQYF
NA | NA | TRBJ2-2 | TRBV4-3 | TGCGCCAGCAGCCAAGATGCTTACGGGGGGAACACCGGGGAGCTGTTTTTT | CASSQDAYGGNTGELFF
NA | NA | TRBJ2-7 | TRBV2 | TGTGCCAGCACCCTGGGAAGGGGTACCTACGAGCAGTACTTC | CASTLGRGTYEQYF
TRBD2 | NA | TRBJ2-3 | TRBV5-1 | TGCGCCACAAACGTCCAGAGCGGGGCAGATACGCAGTATTTT | CATNVQSGADTQYF
TRBD2 | NA | TRBJ2-3 | TRBV6-5 | TGTGCCAGCAGAAGGACTAGCGGCACAGATACGCAGTATTTT | CASRRTSGTDTQYF
TRBD2 | NA | TRBJ2-3 | TRBV19 | TGTGCCAGTAGTCCTCGGACTAGCGGGAACACAGATACGCAGTATTTT | CASSPRTSGNTDTQYF
TRBD1 | once | TRBJ1-5 | TRBV30 | TGTGCCTGGTCGACAGGGGATATTCAGCCCCAGCATTTT | CAWSTGDIQPQHF
TRBD2 | NA | TRBJ2-5 | TRBV7-6 | TGTGCCAGCAGCTCAGCGGGGGGAAGGGTAGAGACCCAGTACTTC | CASSSAGGRVETQYF
NA | NA | TRBJ2-7 | TRBV3-1/TRBV3-2 | TGTGCCAGCAGCCAAGATCAGCATGGGCCTATTGGCCACGAGCAGTACTTC | CASSQDQHGPIGHEQYF
NA | NA | TRBJ1-1 | TRBV19 | TGTGCCAGTAGTGCGGGGGCTCCAATGAACACTGAAGCTTTCTTT | CASSAGAPMNTEAFF
NA | once | TRBJ2-5 | TRBV21-1 | TGTGCCAGCAGCAAAGGGGAGCGACCCCCCCGGGACCAGTACTTC | CASSKGERPPRDQYF
TRBD2 | NA | TRBJ2-1 | TRBV10-2 | TGCGCCAGCAGTGAGTCGGGACTAGCGGGAAATAATGAGCAGTTCTTC | CASSESGLAGNNEQFF
NA | once | TRBJ2-5 | TRBV27 | TGTGCCAGCAGTCCCCCTGGGGCAGAGACCCAGTACTTC | CASSPPGAETQYF
TRBD1 | NA | TRBJ1-1 | TRBV13 | TGTGCCAGCACCAAAAAGGACAGGGAGAACACTGAAGCTTTCTTT | CASTKKDRENTEAFF
NA | NA | TRBJ2-3 | TRBV5-5 | TGTGCCAGCAGCTTGCGGGAGTGGGTTGCAGATACGCAGTATTTT | CASSLREWVADTQYF
NA | NA | TRBJ2-2 | TRBV5-1 | TGCGCCAGCAGCTTCAGGGTGGAGGGGGAGCTGTTTTTT | CASSFRVEGELFF
NA | NA | TRBJ2-3 | TRBV28 | TGTGCCAGCAGGCCACGAGGGAGGGATACGCAGTATTTT | CASRPRGRDTQYF
NA | NA | TRBJ2-5 | TRBV10-3 | TGTGCCATCAGAACTAGCTTCGGGGAGACCCAGTACTTC | CAIRTSFGETQYF
NA | NA | TRBJ2-1 | TRBV7-7 | TGTGCTAGCAGCCCAGAGGTATGGGCCTACAATGAGCAGTTCTTC | CASSPEVWAYNEQFF
NA | few | TRBJ2-7 | TRBV28 | TGTGCCAGCAGTGACCGGGGATTCACCTACGAGCAGTACTTC | CASSDRGFTYEQYF
TRBD2 | NA | TRBJ2-7 | TRBV15 | TGTGCCACCAGCAGGTCCGGGGGGACCTACGAGCAGTACTTC | CATSRSGGTYEQYF
NA | NA | TRBJ2-3 | TRBV6-5 | TGTGCCAGCAGCTTAAAGTGGCCAGATACGCAGTATTTT | CASSLKWPDTQYF
NA | few | TRBJ2-2 | TRBV12-3/TRBV12-4 | TGTGCCAGCAAAGGGGCCGGGGAGCTGTTTTTT | CASKGAGELFF
TRBD1 | once | TRBJ1-1 | TRBV28 | TGTGCCAGCAGTCCAAGGACAGGGTCCACTGAAGCTTTCTTT | CASSPRTGSTEAFF
NA | NA | TRBJ2-5 | TRBV2 | TGTGCCAGCACCCGACAGGCCCACCAAGAGACCCAGTACTTC | CASTRQAHQETQYF
NA | NA | TRBJ2-7 | TRBV7-6 | TGTGCCAGCAGCTTAGGGACTCCAATACATGAGCAGTACTTC | CASSLGTPIHEQYF
NA | few | TRBJ1-6 | TRBV28 | TGTGCTGAAGCGGGGTACGCCAATTCACCCCTCCACTTT | CAEAGYANSPLHF
NA | NA | TRBJ1-1 | TRBV28 | TGTGCCAGCAGTACCGCGGGGGGAGGTTACACTGAAGCTTTCTTT | CASSTAGGGYTEAFF
TRBD1 | NA | TRBJ1-2 | TRBV27 | TGTGCCAGCGGTAGGGACAGGGGCCGTACTAACTATGGCTACACCTTC | CASGRDRGRTNYGYTF
TRBD2 | NA | TRBJ2-1 | TRBV27 | TGTGCCAGCACCGAGGGGAGGGCCGATGAGCAGTTCTTC | CASTEGRADEQFF
NA | NA | TRBJ2-1 | TRBV9 | TGTGCCAGCAGCGCCACCTCACAAATACTAGCTAGCGATGAGCAGTTCTTC | CASSATSQILASDEQFF